This is a list of T cell receptor beta chains from one sample in a study of cytomegalovirus exposure and HLA in healthy donors. The table came from immunoSEQ multiplex PCR; TCRdb's copy has only in-frame clones and leaves some out. The sample table sets out tens of thousands of clones. The sample consisted of PBMCs. These TCRs come from a man aged 45-65 years in good health and CMV-seropositive. The CDR3 runs from the conserved cysteine through the conserved F or W. Fields, in order: V gene, D gene, J gene, CDR3 DNA, CDR3 protein. D genes are given only for firm matches.

TRBV9	TRBD1	TRBJ2-1	TGTGCCAGCAGCGTACACGAGACAGGGGGCATCTATGAGCAGTTCTTC	CASSVHETGGIYEQFF
TRBV29-1	-	TRBJ1-5	TGCAGCGTTGTTTGGCAGGGTAGCAATCAGCCCCAGCATTTT	CSVVWQGSNQPQHF
TRBV7-9	-	TRBJ2-1	TGTGCCAGCAGCTTAGGACAGGTTTACAATGAGCAGTTCTTC	CASSLGQVYNEQFF
TRBV27	TRBD1	TRBJ2-1	TGTGCCAGCAGTACAGGGGGCGATTCCTACAATGAGCAGTTCTTC	CASSTGGDSYNEQFF
TRBV29-1	-	TRBJ2-1	TGCAGCGTTGAGAACGATCGGTCCAGGGGCTCCTACAATGAGCAGTTCTTC	CSVENDRSRGSYNEQFF
TRBV5-5	-	TRBJ2-7	TGTGCCAGCAGCTTGGACAGACCCTACGAGCAGTACTTC	CASSLDRPYEQYF
TRBV5-6	-	TRBJ2-7	TGTGCCAGCAGCAACGGGAATACCTACGAGCAGTACTTC	CASSNGNTYEQYF
TRBV5-1	-	TRBJ2-2	TGCGCCAGCTCAGGGAGGGCAGGGGACACCGGGGAGCTGTTTTTT	CASSGRAGDTGELFF
TRBV12-5	TRBD1	TRBJ2-7	TGTGCTAGTGGTCCACAGGGGGGCGACGAGCAGTACTTC	CASGPQGGDEQYF
TRBV30	-	TRBJ2-5	TGTGCCTGGACTCCGGGGGTTACAGAGACCCAGTACTTC	CAWTPGVTETQYF
TRBV5-1	-	TRBJ2-2	TGCGCCAGCAGCTTGAGAGGGAAGGGAACCGGGGAGCTGTTTTTT	CASSLRGKGTGELFF
TRBV30	-	TRBJ1-2	TGTGCCTGGAGTGCAGGAGGCAGGGGAACAGCCTGGTCTAACTATGGCTACACCTTC	CAWSAGGRGTAWSNYGYTF
TRBV7-9	-	TRBJ1-3	TGTGCCAGCAGCTCCTCAGGGGGAAACACCATATATTTT	CASSSSGGNTIYF
TRBV11-3	-	TRBJ1-1	TGTGCCAGCAGCTTAATGCGGTCTGAAGCTTTCTTT	CASSLMRSEAFF
TRBV6-4	TRBD2	TRBJ2-2	TGTGCCAGCAGTGGACTAGCGGGAAACACCGGGGAGCTGTTTTTT	CASSGLAGNTGELFF
TRBV7-9	-	TRBJ2-7	TGTGCCAGCAGTGCGTTACGTTCAGGGCGCTACGAGCAGTACTTC	CASSALRSGRYEQYF
TRBV30	-	TRBJ1-1	TGTGCCTGGGGGGGACATATGAACACTGAAGCTTTCTTT	CAWGGHMNTEAFF
TRBV7-2	TRBD2	TRBJ2-7	TGTGCCAGCAGCGCCGGACTAGCGGGGGCCTACGAGCAGTACTTC	CASSAGLAGAYEQYF
TRBV19	-	TRBJ2-1	TGTGCCAGTAGTCCCCTGGCGGGAAAGGAGTGGAATGAGCAGTTCTTC	CASSPLAGKEWNEQFF
TRBV4-2	TRBD2	TRBJ2-2	TGTGCCAGCAGCCAAGACTCCGGGACTAGCGGGATTCGGTACACCGGGGAGCTGTTTTTT	CASSQDSGTSGIRYTGELFF
TRBV6-4	TRBD1	TRBJ2-1	TGTGCCAGCAGCCGGGACAGAAGCTCCTACAATGAGCAGTTCTTC	CASSRDRSSYNEQFF
TRBV7-9	-	TRBJ1-2	TGTGCCAGCAGCTTAGATACGACAGGAGGTAATGGCTACACCTTC	CASSLDTTGGNGYTF
TRBV7-2	-	TRBJ2-7	TGTGCCAGCAGCTTAGCCGGCGGTGGGTACTACGAGCAGTACTTC	CASSLAGGGYYEQYF
TRBV13	-	TRBJ1-2	TGTGCCAGCAGCTTGTGGGGCAACTATGGCTACACCTTC	CASSLWGNYGYTF
TRBV19	TRBD1	TRBJ2-6	TGTGCCAGTAGACAAGACAGGGATGGTGGGGCCAACGTCCTGACTTTC	CASRQDRDGGANVLTF
TRBV19	-	TRBJ1-5	TGTGCCAGTAGGACTACAGGGCCAAGCAATCAGCCCCAGCATTTT	CASRTTGPSNQPQHF
TRBV4-2	-	TRBJ1-3	TGTGCCAGCAGCCAGTTTACACCTGGAAACACCATATATTTT	CASSQFTPGNTIYF
TRBV12-5	-	TRBJ2-2	TGTGCTAGTGGTTTGGGGACGGGAGTAGAAACCGGGGAGCTGTTTTTT	CASGLGTGVETGELFF
TRBV25-1	TRBD1	TRBJ1-1	TGTGCCAGCAGGAGTGACCATACGGGACAGCGTGAAGCTTTCTTT	CASRSDHTGQREAFF
TRBV11-2	-	TRBJ2-6	TGTGCCAGCAGCTTAGATCAGAGGAGGTTTCCTGGGGCCAACGTCCTGACTTTC	CASSLDQRRFPGANVLTF
TRBV27	-	TRBJ2-1	TGTGCCAGCAGTTTATACCCCCCAGTGGGGCTCTCCCACAATGAGCAGTTCTTC	CASSLYPPVGLSHNEQFF
TRBV28	TRBD2	TRBJ2-2	TGTGCCAGCAGTTTCTTGCGGGAGGTACCCGGGGAGCTGTTTTTT	CASSFLREVPGELFF
TRBV14	-	TRBJ1-3	TGTGCCTCGGGGGACTCTGGAAACACCATATATTTT	CASGDSGNTIYF
TRBV4-3	TRBD2	TRBJ2-5	TGCGCCAGCAGCCAAGGGACTAGCGAAAAAGAGACCCAGTACTTC	CASSQGTSEKETQYF
TRBV28	TRBD1	TRBJ1-2	TGTGCCAGCAGTTCCGGGACAGGGCCGTTTACTAACTATGGCTACACCTTC	CASSSGTGPFTNYGYTF
TRBV28	TRBD1	TRBJ1-2	TGTGCCAGCAGCGGGGGTGACAGGGCATCCTATGGCTACACCTTC	CASSGGDRASYGYTF